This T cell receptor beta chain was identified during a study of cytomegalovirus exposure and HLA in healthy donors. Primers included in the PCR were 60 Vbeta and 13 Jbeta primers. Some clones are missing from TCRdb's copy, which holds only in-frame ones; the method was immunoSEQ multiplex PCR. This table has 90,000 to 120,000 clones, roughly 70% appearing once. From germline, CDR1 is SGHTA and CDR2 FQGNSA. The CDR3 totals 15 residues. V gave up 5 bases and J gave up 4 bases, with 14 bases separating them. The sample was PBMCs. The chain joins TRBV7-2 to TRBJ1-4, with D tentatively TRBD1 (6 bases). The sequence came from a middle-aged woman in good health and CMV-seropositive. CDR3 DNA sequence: TGTGCCAGCAGCCCTCGGACAGTTAGTAATGAAAAACTGTTTTTT. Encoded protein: CASSPRTVSNEKLFF.